The 16 T cell receptor beta chains reported below all come from one sample, sequenced in a study of T cells in Graves' hyperthyroidism and ophthalmopathy. Researchers took RNA transcripts and amplified the TCR beta CDR3 regions from them. HTBI primers were the set used in a first-round RT-PCR of the TCR CDR3. TCRdb used MiXCR to reprocess the multiplex PCR reads, holding one entry per CDR3 protein. The sample shows 300,000 to 450,000 distinct CDR3 sequences, more than 14% of them seen only once. The sequencing input was blood. These receptors were taken from a woman aged 25 to 45 with Graves' ophthalmopathy.

CDR3 DNA sequence: TGTGCCAGCACCCCGGCAACTCCGTCCGTAGACTACACCTTC. Residues: CASTPATPSVDYTF. The chain has TRBV7-9 and TRBJ1-2; D remains ambiguous. The germline gives CDR1 SEHNR, CDR2 FQNEAQ (reference sequence). Trimming pared 7 bases from V and 10 bases from J, leaving 22 bases between. The CDR3 contains 14 residues.

This clonotype was seen at least ten times. This rearrangement joins TRBV28 to TRBJ2-1, with TRBD1 identical over 7 bases. The J segment lost 6 bases and the V segment lost 2 bases, leaving 7 bases of the junction unmatched. The CDR3 length is 15 residues. Germline V gene data show CDR1 as MDHEN and CDR2 as SYDVKM. The CDR3 sequence: CASSLPATGANEQFF. CDR3 nucleotides: TGTGCCAGCAGTTTACCAGCTACAGGGGCCAATGAGCAGTTCTTC.

This clonotype was detected many times. This chain joins TRBV30 and TRBJ1-4; D uncertain. The germline V gene has CDR1 GTSNPN and CDR2 SVGIG (reference sequence). The CDR3 is 12 residues long. V was shortened by 5 bases and J by 0 bases, with 4 bases between the two germline ends. CDR3 sequence: CAWSTTNEKLFF. The CDR3 nucleotides are TGTGCCTGGTCGACAACTAATGAAAAACTGTTTTTT.

This clonotype was observed at least ten times. The CDR3 DNA sequence: TGTGCCAGCGCGGGTGGTAGCGGGGTGAATGAGCAGTTCTTC. Amino acids: CASAGGSGVNEQFF. V gene TRBV6-2 or TRBV6-3 combines with J gene TRBJ2-1; 8 nucleotides agree with TRBD2. Germline CDR1 reads MNHEY; CDR2 reads SVGEGT. With V trimmed by 8 bases and J by 7 bases, 10 bases remained unmatched. The CDR3 covers 14 residues.

The J gene is TRBJ2-1, the V gene TRBV20-1, with TRBD2 as a possible D gene (5 bases). Germline-derived CDR1 and CDR2 are DFQATT and SNEGSKA (reference sequence). This CDR3 comprises 15 residues. V shed 4 bases and J shed 0 bases, with 13 bases lying between them. The CDR3 nucleotides read TGCAGTGCTAATTTCCGGGAAAGCTCCTACAATGAGCAGTTCTTC. The encoded protein is CSANFRESSYNEQFF.

This clonotype was counted ten times or more. CDR3 bases: TGTGCCAGCAGTGCATCAATCGGGGTGTCCCTCAATCAGCCCCAGCATTTT. Its translation is CASSASIGVSLNQPQHF. J is TRBJ1-5 and V is TRBV9; no definite D call. V dropped 5 bases and J dropped 3 bases, with 21 bases sitting between them. This CDR3 has 17 amino acids. Germline V gene sequence: CDR1 SGDLS, CDR2 YYNGEE. Full variable domain (missing parts from reference TRBV9 and TRBJ1-5): DSGVTQTPKHLITATGQRVTLRCSPRSGDLSVYWYQQSLDQGLQFLIQYYNGEERAKGNILERFSAQQFPDLHSELNLSSLELGDSALYFCASSASIGVSLNQPQHFGDGTRLSIL.

This clonotype was recorded many times. V and J are TRBV28 and TRBJ2-1, with 9 bases fitting TRBD2. The CDR3 totals 16 residues. Germline-derived CDR1 and CDR2 are MDHEN and SYDVKM. The ends lost 5 bases at V and 6 bases at J; junction bases unmatched: 11. CDR3 protein: CASSTRPSGDGNEQFF. The DNA of the CDR3 is TGTGCCAGCAGTACCCGCCCTAGCGGGGATGGCAATGAGCAGTTCTTC.

As concerns this clonotype: A much larger clone is a single base away; this may be a read error. J is TRBJ2-5 and V is TRBV3-1; D is unclear. With 3 bases removed from V and 2 bases from J, the gap between germline ends came to 10 bases. Per the germline V gene, CDR1 is LGHDT and CDR2 is YNNKEL (reference sequence). The CDR3 is 14 amino acids. CDR3 DNA: TGTGCCAGCAGCCAGGGCAGGACGCAAGAGACCCAGTACTTC. Protein: CASSQGRTQETQYF.

Points on this clonotype: A much larger clone lies a single base off, so this may be a read error. V is TRBV28 and J is TRBJ2-7, with 9 bases lining up with TRBD1. Germline V gives CDR1 MDHEN, CDR2 SYDVKM. The CDR3 extends over 15 amino acids. CDR3 coding DNA: TGTGCCGGCAGTTCCGGGACAGGGATTCCCTACGAGCAGTACTTC. Translating it yields CAGSSGTGIPYEQYF. Drawing the rest from reference TRBV28 and TRBJ2-7, the complete variable domain is DVKVTQSSRYLVKRTGEKVFLECVQDMDHENMFWYRQDPGLGLRLIYFSYDVKMKEKGDIPEGYSVSREKKERFSLILESASTNQTSMYLCAGSSGTGIPYEQYFGPGTRLTVT.

This clonotype was seen ten or more times. The chain couples TRBV29-1 to TRBJ1-1, with D uncertain. Germline-derived CDR1 and CDR2 are SQVTM and ANQGSEA. CDR3 length: 12 residues. Trimming pared 6 bases from V and 0 bases from J, leaving 8 bases between. CDR3: CSVRRLNTEAFF. The CDR3 bases are TGCAGCGTGAGGCGTCTGAACACTGAAGCTTTCTTT. Drawing the rest from reference TRBV29-1 and TRBJ1-1, the complete variable domain is SAVISQKPSRDICQRGTSLTIQCQVDSQVTMMFWYRQQPGQSLTLIATANQGSEATYESGFVIDKFPISRPNLTFSTLTVSNMSPEDSSIYLCSVRRLNTEAFFGQGTRLTVV.

This clonotype was observed many times. The rearrangement uses TRBV7-9 and TRBJ2-5; no definite D call. This CDR3 contains 15 residues. Looked up from germline, CDR1 is SEHNR and CDR2 is FQNEAQ (reference sequence). With 0 bases removed from V and 5 bases from J, the gap between germline ends came to 13 bases. The CDR3 region is CASSLARFLEETQYF. The CDR3 DNA sequence: TGTGCCAGCAGCTTAGCGAGGTTCTTGGAGGAGACCCAGTACTTC.

This clonotype was counted ten times or more. This chain uses TRBV20-1 with TRBJ2-3; D is possibly TRBD2 (6 bases). This CDR3 contains 11 residues. Per the germline V gene, CDR1 is DFQATT and CDR2 is SNEGSKA (reference sequence). The CDR3 region has the DNA TGCAGCTCCTGGAGGGCAGATACGCAGTATTTT. Protein product: CSSWRADTQYF.

As regards this clonotype: A much larger clone sits a single nucleotide away, making a read error possible. The rearrangement joins TRBV20-1 to TRBJ1-1; 7 positions agree with TRBD1. The CDR3 consists of 14 residues. Per the germline V gene, CDR1 is DFQATT and CDR2 is SNEGSKA (reference sequence). V lost 6 bases and J lost 1; bases outside the gene matches: 8. The CDR3 DNA is TGCAGTGCCGACCGACAGGGATGGAACACTGAAGCTTTCTTT. Translating it yields CSADRQGWNTEAFF.

This clonotype showed up many times. J is TRBJ1-4 and V is TRBV6-1; possibly TRBD1 for D (5 bases). V lost 9 bases and J 4 bases, leaving 12 bases between the germline ends. The CDR3 covers 13 residues. CDR1 is MNHNS, CDR2 SASEGT, per germline. The CDR3 sequence: CASSGLGNEKLFF. The CDR3 region has the DNA TGTGCCAGTTCAGGGCTAGGTAATGAAAAACTGTTTTTT.

This clonotype was found many times. The DNA of the CDR3 is TGTGCCTGGTCCTCAGGGGCCGAGGGTAACGAGCAGTACTTC. It specifies CAWSSGAEGNEQYF. The chain is built from TRBV30 and TRBJ2-7; tentatively, D is TRBD1 (6 bases). CDR3 length: 14 amino acids. Trimming removed 5 bases at V and 5 bases at J, with 19 bases between. Looked up from germline, CDR1 is GTSNPN and CDR2 is SVGIG (reference sequence).

Notes on this clonotype: A read error is possible here, since a much larger clone lies one base away. The V call is TRBV20-1, the J call TRBJ1-1; a weak D match, TRBD1 (6 bases). The CDR3 extends over 13 amino acids. Germline V CDR1 and CDR2: DFQATT, SNEGSKA (reference sequence). The CDR3 sequence: CSDGLGANTEGFF. CDR3 bases: TGCAGTGATGGTCTGGGGGCGAACACTGAAGGTTTCTTT.